The source of this T cell receptor (beta chain) is a study of blood T cell repertoires in COVID-19. About the study: Sources were T cells, B-cell-depleted T cells, or PBMCs; the material itself was cDNA or gDNA.

V was trimmed by 1 base and J by 0 bases, leaving 16 bases between them. The CDR3 has 17 residues. Germline assignment: CDR1 SGHTA and CDR2 FQGNSA. Assay: immunoSEQ multiplex PCR; the TCRdb copy retains only in-frame clones and omits some. The data hold 250,000 or so clones, with over 80% observed a single time. Individuals aged about 18 to 89 years were recruited from 24 US areas. Participants had their cohort set by participant-reported clinical history. This sequence originates from a woman aged 40 to 50 who had been exposed to COVID-19. The sequencing input was PBMCs or T cells enriched from blood (not recorded which). This chain connects TRBV7-2 to TRBJ2-7, with D possibly being TRBD1 (5 bases). This chain's CDR3 is CASSLVFGVTGSYEQYF. In nucleotides, the CDR3 is TGTGCCAGCAGCTTAGTTTTTGGGGTTACAGGCTCCTACGAGCAGTACTTC.